A single TCR beta chain is shown here with its context. Its recognized antigen is unknown. Base qualities are not provided; no much larger clone lies one nucleotide away. This sample includes further DNA sequences coding for the same CDR3. The record originates from a study of blood T cell repertoires in COVID-19 (dated by TCRdb to 2019 to 2021). Notes on the research overall: Samples covering the acute and convalescent phases of COVID-19 were provided by collaborators in the United States, Italy and Spain. The material from the prospective study consisted of cDNA or gDNA derived from T cells, B-cell-depleted T cells, or PBMCs. Deeply sampled blood TCRbeta repertoires from subjects exposed to, actively infected with, or recovered from COVID-19 were included in the dataset. A freely available public database, intended as a resource for researchers studying the immune response to SARS-CoV-2, is where the repertoires were released. Samples came from the ongoing ImmuneRACE study (first 160 participants) plus 1,254 subjects from 6 global collaborators. The sample metadata nearly always contained a de-identified subject ID, COVID-19 status, age in years and sex. Where available, HLA class I and class II types were obtained from metadata supplied by the sample provider rather than from assay-based typing. Study-wide conclusions, independent of this receptor: The quantity of clinical and demographic metadata differed by source and by participant and was supplied without curation.

V is clipped by 3 bases and J by 4 bases, and the sequence between their germline boundaries is 5 bases long. Its CDR3 holds 12 amino acids, cysteine through phenylalanine. Solely the CDR3 DNA is kept, with 36 bases framed from the first base. TCRbeta CDR3 regions were amplified from genomic DNA using the immunoSEQ Assay, a bias-controlled multiplex PCR. In the authors' own workflow: Within the assay, amplification of reference gene primers was used to estimate how many nucleated cells each sample contained. To quantify the absolute abundance of each unique TCRbeta CDR3 rearrangement, sequence reads were collapsed and filtered. For each sample, productive Simpson clonality was calculated as the square root of Simpson's diversity index across productive rearrangements. TCRdb obtained this table from immuneACCESS and retained in-frame rearrangements with V and J assigned. These tables miss some clones; where compared with another copy, unresolved V genes account for less than half of the shortfall, and the remainder is unexplained. The V and J calls and clone size come from that table; D and trimming were worked out from the DNA. In this sample the table shows more than 95,000 clones, around 86% of which occur a single time. Together, the top ten hold approximately 5% of the sample.

Whole blood was collected in K2EDTA tubes by collaborating institutions according to the institutions' own protocols. Collaborator samples were shipped for TCRbeta analysis as frozen whole blood, isolated PBMCs, or DNA extracted from either sample type. The V gene is TRBV12-3 or TRBV12-4 and the J gene is TRBJ2-3, with the D gene too uncertain to name. The sample consisted of peripheral blood. This receptor was obtained from a human donor in a cohort sampled during active COVID-19. CDR3 protein: CASSLSADTQYF. DNA sequence: TGTGCCAGCAGTTTGAGCGCAGATACGCAGTATTTT.